This T cell receptor (beta chain) was sequenced during a study of somatic mutations in cytotoxic T cells in rheumatoid arthritis. V dropped 7 bases and J dropped 1; count of bases not matched to a gene: 13. Germline V gene sequence: CDR1 LNHDA, CDR2 SQIVND (reference sequence). CDR3 length equals 18 residues. Sequencing used immunoSEQ multiplex PCR; TCRdb keeps in-frame clones, though not all of them. The profile covers tens of thousands of clones, with around 84% appearing a single time and approximately 17% taken by the ten largest. The gene calls are TRBV19 and TRBJ2-3; 11 positions match TRBD2. This TCR was sampled from a woman between 45 and 60 years old in good health. Sequenced material: CD8+ T cells sorted from blood. The CDR3 nucleotides read TGTGCCAGTACATGGGGACTAGCGGCCTTAGGGGGCACAGATACGCAGTATTTT. This gives the protein CASTWGLAALGGTDTQYF.